These 9 T cell receptor beta chains were sequenced from one sample in a study of T cell repertoires in cytomegalovirus infection (dated by TCRdb to the late 2010s). The instrument was an Illumina HiSeq 1500. Clones were called with MiXCR by TCRdb after fastp trimmed the public reads at Q25, and only in-frame beta chains were retained. When rows share a CDR3 protein, they turn into one entry using the most common DNA and genes. This sample is represented by about 260,000 distinct CDR3 sequences; about an eighth of them were singletons. The top ten constitute 7% to 9.5% of the sample. Sample: PBMCs. These receptors came from a human donor in good health (CMV status not recorded). Some clones in this sample may be carry-over from other donors' samples.

This chain joins TRBV2 and TRBJ2-2; D is ambiguous. CDR1 and CDR2 from the germline V gene are SNHLY and FYNNEI. V was shortened by 10 bases and J by 0 bases, with 12 bases between the two germline ends. The CDR3 extends over 14 amino acids. CDR3 sequence: CATVGIANTGELFF. The DNA for the CDR3 is TGTGCCACAGTTGGAATCGCGAACACCGGGGAGCTGTTTTTT.

This clonotype was picked up a small number of times. This chain connects TRBV29-1 to TRBJ2-6; TRBD1 matches at 7 bases. The CDR3 contains 14 residues. Germline lookup yields CDR1 SQVTM and CDR2 ANQGSEA. V shed 6 bases, J shed 4 bases, and the junction held 6 bases outside the gene matches. CDR3 nucleotides: TGCAGCGTCGCACAGGGGACCGGGGCCAACGTCCTGACTTTC. Protein: CSVAQGTGANVLTF.

The chain has TRBV20-1 and TRBJ1-3, with TRBD1 as a possible D gene (5 bases). Germline values: CDR1 DFQATT, CDR2 SNEGSKA (reference sequence). The CDR3 consists of 17 residues. The ends were cut back, 5 bases at V and 3 bases at J, with 23 bases in the middle. The CDR3 region has the DNA TGCAGTGCTCTCGGGACCCAGGTTGGAAGATTTGGAAACACCATATATTTT. Translated, it gives CSALGTQVGRFGNTIYF.

Comment on this clonotype: At one of its ends the junction is not consistent with the germline gene, which may arise from a read error. The V call is TRBV5-6, the J call TRBJ1-1; no reliable D call. Germline V gene lookup returns CDR1 SGHDT and CDR2 YYEEEE. CDR3 length: 15 amino acids. The CDR3 sequence: CASSRGWQASLVASF. CDR3 coding DNA: TGTGCCAGCAGCCGGGGTTGGCAGGCGTCCTTGGTAGCTTCATTT.

The chain is built from TRBV27 and TRBJ1-6; 10 nucleotides agree with TRBD1. V dropped 2 bases and J dropped 7; count of bases not matched to a gene: 2. Per germline, CDR1 MNHEY and CDR2 SMNVEV (reference sequence). The CDR3 contains 15 residues. The DNA of the CDR3 is TGTGCCAGCAGTTTAAAGGGACAGGGGAATTCACCCCTCCACTTT. Protein sequence: CASSLKGQGNSPLHF.

V and J are TRBV20-1 and TRBJ1-1; 7 bases map to TRBD1. This CDR3 has 14 amino acids. Germline V gene lookup returns CDR1 DFQATT and CDR2 SNEGSKA (reference sequence). The J segment lost 5 bases and the V segment lost 4 bases, leaving 10 bases of the junction unmatched. This chain's CDR3 is CSATMTGKLTEAFF. In DNA form, the CDR3 reads TGCAGTGCTACGATGACAGGGAAATTAACTGAAGCTTTCTTT.

This clonotype was recorded many times. V usage is TRBV10-2 and J usage is TRBJ2-7, with 8 positions matching TRBD2. The CDR3 runs 13 residues. Trimming cost V 10 bases and J 3 bases; bases outside gene matches: 8. From germline, CDR1 is WSHSY and CDR2 SAAADI. This CDR3 is CATLSGTNYEQYF. The CDR3 DNA reads as TGCGCCACTCTTAGCGGGACCAACTACGAGCAGTACTTC.

V usage is TRBV18 and J usage is TRBJ2-1; TRBD2 agrees at 10 bases. Per germline, CDR1 KGHSH and CDR2 LQKENI. This CDR3 comprises 14 residues. V was pared by 5 bases and J by 5 bases, with 3 bases of the junction left unmatched. CDR3 nucleotides: TGTGCCAGCTCAGAAACTAGCGGGGACAATGAGCAGTTCTTC. It translates to CASSETSGDNEQFF. Looking up the rest from reference TRBV18 and TRBJ2-1 gives the full variable domain: NAGVMQNPRHLVRRRGQEARLRCSPMKGHSHVYWYRQLPEEGLKFMVYLQKENIIDESGMPKERFSAEFPKEGPSILRIQQVVRGDSAAYFCASSETSGDNEQFFGPGTRLTVL.

This clonotype was seen a handful of times. V and J are TRBV28 and TRBJ2-1, with D uncertain. Looked up from germline, CDR1 is MDHEN and CDR2 is SYDVKM. This CDR3 contains 13 residues. The V end lost 7 bases, the J end lost 10 bases, and 17 bases lay between the germline ends. DNA of the CDR3: TGTGCCAGCACCCCCAACCTCGGTTGGGAGCAGTTCTTC. Amino acid sequence: CASTPNLGWEQFF.